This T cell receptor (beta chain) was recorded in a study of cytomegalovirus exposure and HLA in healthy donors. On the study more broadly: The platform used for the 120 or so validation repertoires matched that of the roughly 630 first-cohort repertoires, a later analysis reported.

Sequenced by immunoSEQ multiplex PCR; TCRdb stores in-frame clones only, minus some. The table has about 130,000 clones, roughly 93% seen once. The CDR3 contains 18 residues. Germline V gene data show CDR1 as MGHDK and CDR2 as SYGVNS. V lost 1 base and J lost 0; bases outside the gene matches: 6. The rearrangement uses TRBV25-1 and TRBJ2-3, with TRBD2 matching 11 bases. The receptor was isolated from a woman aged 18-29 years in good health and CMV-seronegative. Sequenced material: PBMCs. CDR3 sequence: CASSEWASGRPSTDTQYF. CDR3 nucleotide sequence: TGTGCCAGCAGTGAATGGGCTAGCGGGAGGCCTAGCACAGATACGCAGTATTTT.